This T cell receptor (beta chain) was sequenced for a study of human T cells and chemical hapten exposure. Time point in this sample: patch test 1, 2 weeks after DPC sensitization. The sample's treatment: therapeutic diphenylcyclopropenone sensitization with weekly scalp DPC. This clonotype occurred a few times. Each CDR3 protein is one row after TCRdb ran MiXCR on the RACE reads. The data contain roughly 200,000 distinct CDR3 sequences, approximately 20% of them singletons. The source was whole blood, collected in connection with sensitization to the hapten diphenylcyclopropenone (DPC). The sequence derives from a woman between 45 and 65 years old with alopecia areata. Some clones in this sample may be carry-over from other donors' samples.

CDR3 protein: CSATRGQQETQYF. The CDR3 region has the DNA TGCAGTGCAACCAGGGGTCAGCAAGAGACCCAGTACTTC. The gene calls are TRBV20-1 and TRBJ2-5, with D possibly TRBD1 on 6 matching bases. Germline V gives CDR1 DFQATT, CDR2 SNEGSKA (reference sequence). Trimming pared 6 bases from V and 2 bases from J, leaving 13 bases between. This CDR3 is 13 amino acids long.